This TCR beta chain was sequenced during a study of cytomegalovirus exposure and HLA in healthy donors. General study results and limits: Later, an analysis showed that TCR beta chains associated with HLA were more clonally expanded than others that were equally common. Later on, an analysis showed TCR association rates differing by HLA locus, with DRB1 the most and HLA-C the fewest. Earlier findings revealed that most TCR beta V segments proved productive either about 87% or about 30% of the time. Whilst most TCR sequences proved rare, a subset of public TCRs occurred across many donors.

There are 16 residues in the CDR3. Germline CDR1 and CDR2: MNHNS and SASEGT. It was with 60 Vbeta and 13 Jbeta primers that the PCR ran. Profiling relied on immunoSEQ multiplex PCR, and the TCRdb table lists in-frame clones only, not all of them. Among some 120,000 clones listed, 70% to 75% were seen once. Turning to this clone: Its antigen is not known. One junction end does not reproduce the germline sequence, and a read error may be involved.

The rearrangement links TRBV6-1 to TRBJ2-4; 10 nucleotides line up with TRBD1. The sequence was collected from a woman aged 40 to 55 in good health and CMV-seronegative. Sequenced material: PBMCs. CDR3 sequence reads: CANSGTGQGLKNIQYF. As DNA, the CDR3 is TGTGCCAACAGTGGGACGGGACAGGGGTTAAAAAACATTCAGTACTTC.